This TCR beta chain was recovered during a study of blood T cell repertoires in COVID-19. TCRdb's copy holds only in-frame clones and misses some; the assay was immunoSEQ multiplex PCR. The data contain about 130,000 clones, around 89% of them singletons. Germline V CDR1 and CDR2: SGHDN, FVKESK. The CDR3 totals 15 residues. Trimming removed 0 bases from V and 10 bases from J, with 13 bases in between. The chain uses TRBV14 and TRBJ1-6; D is unclear. This clonotype originated in a man aged 55 to 69 with active or convalescent COVID-19. The sample was peripheral blood. This chain's CDR3 is CASSQDRRVGSPLHF. The CDR3 region has the DNA TGTGCCAGCAGCCAAGATCGCCGGGTAGGCTCACCCCTCCACTTT.